This TCR beta chain was identified in a study of blood T cell repertoires in COVID-19. Study-wide background: Whether acute or convalescent, the COVID-19 samples came from the United States, Italy and Spain. T cells, B-cell-depleted T cells, or PBMCs provided the cDNA or gDNA that served as material.

The count of this clone is one. Original analysis: Reference gene primer amplification gave estimated nucleated cell counts. Some clones are missing from TCRdb's copy, which holds only in-frame ones; the method was immunoSEQ multiplex PCR. V and J calls and clone size are as listed in that table; D and trimming were resolved from the DNA. This table holds about 83,000 clones, roughly 76% found once. V lost 4 bases, J lost 4 bases, and 7 bases lay in between. The length of the CDR3 is 11 residues. The germline gives CDR1 GTSNPN, CDR2 SVGIG (reference sequence). Sequenced material: peripheral blood. The source of this sequence is a woman of 80 years or more with active or convalescent COVID-19. V usage is TRBV30 and J usage is TRBJ1-1; no definite D call. CDR3 protein: CAWTLATEAFF. CDR3 coding DNA: TGTGCCTGGACTTTGGCCACTGAAGCTTTCTTT.